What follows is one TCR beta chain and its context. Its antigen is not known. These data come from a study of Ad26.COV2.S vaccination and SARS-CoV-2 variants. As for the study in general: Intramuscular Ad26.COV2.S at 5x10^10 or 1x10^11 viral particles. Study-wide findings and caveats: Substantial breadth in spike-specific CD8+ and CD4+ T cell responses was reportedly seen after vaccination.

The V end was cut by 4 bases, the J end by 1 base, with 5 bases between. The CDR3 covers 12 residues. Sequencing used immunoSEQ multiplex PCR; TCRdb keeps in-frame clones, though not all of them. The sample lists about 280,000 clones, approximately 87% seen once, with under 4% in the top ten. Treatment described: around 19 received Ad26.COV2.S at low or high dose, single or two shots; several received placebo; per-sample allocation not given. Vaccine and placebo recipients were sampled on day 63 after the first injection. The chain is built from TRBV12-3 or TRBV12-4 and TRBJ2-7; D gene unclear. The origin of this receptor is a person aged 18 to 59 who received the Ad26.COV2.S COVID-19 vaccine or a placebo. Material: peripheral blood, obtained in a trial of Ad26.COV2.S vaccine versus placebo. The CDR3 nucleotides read TGTGCCAGCAGTTCTGGGTCCTACGAGCAGTACTTC. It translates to CASSSGSYEQYF.